These T cell receptor beta chains were read from a single sample in a study of beta chain features in type 1 diabetes. TCRdb's table, derived via immunoSEQ multiplex PCR, lists solely in-frame clones and lacks some. The sample holds hundreds of thousands of clones, roughly an eighth seen once. What was sequenced was naive CD4+ T cells from blood. These receptor sequences come from a man aged 18-30 years with type 1 diabetes. Each CDR3 is given without its conserved first and last residue.

v_call	j_call	cdr3_aa
TRBV10-2	TRBJ1-3	ASKTGGSGNTIY
TRBV9	TRBJ2-7	ASSARDRTYEQY
TRBV29-1	TRBJ2-3	SVGQGASTDTQY
TRBV28	TRBJ1-2	ASSVQGINYGYT
TRBV30	TRBJ2-7	AWSVDHYEQY
TRBV30	TRBJ2-1	AWSRGQSSYNEQF
TRBV13	TRBJ2-7	ASSLRRNEQY
TRBV21-1	TRBJ2-7	ASSKRDSSEF
TRBV20-1	TRBJ1-2	SAGGGYT
TRBV30	TRBJ2-2	AWSGGNTGELF
TRBV13	TRBJ2-6	ASSFSSGANVLT
TRBV21-1	TRBJ2-1	ASSEVPPGF
TRBV30	TRBJ1-1	AWYGTGDSEAF
TRBV6-5	TRBJ2-3	ASWDSRTDTQY
TRBV25-1	TRBJ2-7	ASSLNRGGSYEQY
TRBV5-6	TRBJ2-3	ASIESGGATDTQY
TRBV9	TRBJ2-7	ASSATGTGAEEQY
TRBV11-3	TRBJ2-2	ASSLVGFTGELF
TRBV20-1	TRBJ1-1	SARVGTEAF
TRBV7-2	TRBJ2-1	ASSPGTSGGNEQF
TRBV9	TRBJ2-3	ASSAHGGSTDTQY
TRBV9	TRBJ2-3	ASSVGVNSGTDTQY
TRBV6-6	TRBJ1-2	ASSYWIQGTYGYT
TRBV5-1	TRBJ2-1	ASSLEGTPYNEQF
TRBV14	TRBJ1-2	ASSQGTVGYT
TRBV6-5	TRBJ1-5	ASSYAIRDQPQH
TRBV29-1	TRBJ1-2	SVEESRADPPLYGYT
TRBV30	TRBJ1-6	AWSLAGNSPLH
TRBV13	TRBJ1-1	ASSLVRGETEAF
TRBV18	TRBJ2-7	ASSLQDGRTGAYEQY
TRBV29-1	TRBJ2-7	SVGFKGRRGDRVYEQY
TRBV5-1	TRBJ2-6	ASRQTLSSSGANVLT
TRBV6-5	TRBJ2-5	ASYGLASQETQY
TRBV4-1	TRBJ1-2	ASSQETGANYGYT
TRBV9	TRBJ1-6	ASSARTGDNSPLH
TRBV27	TRBJ1-1	ASYSQGLSTEAF
TRBV7-9	TRBJ1-3	ASSLSGVDTIY
TRBV4-1	TRBJ1-6	ASSQASLDYNSPLH
TRBV21-1	TRBJ1-5	ASPQGNNQPQH
TRBV9	TRBJ1-1	ASSAGGTEAF
TRBV7-2	TRBJ1-1	ASSPGTIDTEAF
TRBV10-3	TRBJ2-7	AMSDGVAYEQY
TRBV7-9	TRBJ2-3	ASSSQWGGHGGTDTQY
TRBV29-1	TRBJ2-3	SVPLSGMLTDTQY
TRBV2	TRBJ2-3	ASSRDYPDTQY
TRBV10-3	TRBJ2-1	AIFWSGVANEQF
TRBV11-2	TRBJ1-2	ASSLQGENGYT
TRBV4-1	TRBJ2-4	ASSHPTGSSLAKNIQY
TRBV7-8	TRBJ2-2	ASSLAAVNTGELF
TRBV6-6	TRBJ2-7	ASSQQSYEQY
TRBV10-3	TRBJ1-6	AISGGQGESPLH
TRBV7-9	TRBJ1-1	ASTQAMRGDTEAF
TRBV30	TRBJ1-5	AWSGAGDLNQPQH
TRBV25-1	TRBJ2-1	ASSVGRDFNNEQF
TRBV9	TRBJ1-4	ASSGTGSEKLF